This is a list of T cell receptor beta chains from one sample in a study of shared clonotypes between healthy human individuals. Measured with immunoSEQ multiplex PCR; TCRdb has only the in-frame clones, and not every one. The sample lists about 2.1 million clones, over 85% seen once, with approximately 1.6% in the top ten. Sequenced input: naive CD8+ T cells from PBMCs. The source of these receptors is a young man in good health. Some clones in this sample may be carry-over from other donors' samples. Each CDR3 is given with its conserved first and last residue. The order of the fields is J gene, V gene, CDR3 protein.

>TRBJ2-1|TRBV6-6
CASSYSAGLTEQFF
>TRBJ2-1|TRBV10-2
CASRGGSRLNNEQFF
>TRBJ2-7|TRBV28
CASGLIYEQYF
>TRBJ2-1|TRBV29-1
CSVEDSVGPRLYNEQFF
>TRBJ2-3|TRBV7-8
CASSLTLARGTDTQYF
>TRBJ2-1|TRBV7-9
CASSPKGGQGWDEQFF
>TRBJ2-2|TRBV28
CASTQGWGNTGELFF
>TRBJ2-5|TRBV12-5
CASARGGGRETQYF
>TRBJ1-1|TRBV28
CASREVGTTEAFF
>TRBJ2-7|TRBV7-9
CASSLGVEQYF